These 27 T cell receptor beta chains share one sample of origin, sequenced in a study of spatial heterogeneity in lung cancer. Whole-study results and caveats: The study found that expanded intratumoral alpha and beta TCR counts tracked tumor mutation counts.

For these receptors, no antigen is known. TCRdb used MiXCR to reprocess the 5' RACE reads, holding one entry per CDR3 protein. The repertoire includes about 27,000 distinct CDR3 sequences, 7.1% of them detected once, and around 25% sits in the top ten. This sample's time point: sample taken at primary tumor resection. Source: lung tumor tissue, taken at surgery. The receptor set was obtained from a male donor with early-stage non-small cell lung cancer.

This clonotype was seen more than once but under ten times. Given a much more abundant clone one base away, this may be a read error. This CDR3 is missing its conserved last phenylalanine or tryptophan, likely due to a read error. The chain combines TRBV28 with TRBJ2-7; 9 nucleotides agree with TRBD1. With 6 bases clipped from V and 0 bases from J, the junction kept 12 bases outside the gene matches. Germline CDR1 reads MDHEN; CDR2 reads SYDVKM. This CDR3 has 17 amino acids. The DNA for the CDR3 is TGTGCCAGCAGAACCGGGACAGGGACCCCAAACTCCTACGAGCAGTACTCC. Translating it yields CASRTGTGTPNSYEQYS.

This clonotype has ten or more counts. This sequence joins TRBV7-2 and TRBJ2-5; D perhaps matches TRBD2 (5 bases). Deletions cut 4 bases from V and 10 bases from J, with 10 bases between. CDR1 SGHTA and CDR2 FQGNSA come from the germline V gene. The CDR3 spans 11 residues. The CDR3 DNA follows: TGTGCCAGCAGCTCATACGGGGACCAGTACTTC. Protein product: CASSSYGDQYF.

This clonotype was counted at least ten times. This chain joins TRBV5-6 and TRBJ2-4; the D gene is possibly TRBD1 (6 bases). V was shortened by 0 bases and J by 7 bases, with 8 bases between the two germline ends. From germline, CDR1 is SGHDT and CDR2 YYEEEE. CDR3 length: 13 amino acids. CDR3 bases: TGTGCCAGCAGCTTGGTCCAGGGGAACATTCAGTACTTC. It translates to CASSLVQGNIQYF.

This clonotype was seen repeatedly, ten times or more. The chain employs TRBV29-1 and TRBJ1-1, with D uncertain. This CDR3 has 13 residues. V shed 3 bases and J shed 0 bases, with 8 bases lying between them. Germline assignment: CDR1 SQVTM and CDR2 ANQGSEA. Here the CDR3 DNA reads TGCAGCGTTGAGGTGGAGGTGAACACTGAAGCTTTCTTT. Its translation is CSVEVEVNTEAFF. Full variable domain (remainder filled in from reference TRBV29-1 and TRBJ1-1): SAVISQKPSRDICQRGTSLTIQCQVDSQVTMMFWYRQQPGQSLTLIATANQGSEATYESGFVIDKFPISRPNLTFSTLTVSNMSPEDSSIYLCSVEVEVNTEAFFGQGTRLTVV.

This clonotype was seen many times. The DNA for the CDR3 is TGCAGTGCTTTGGGAGCGGCAGGGAGGAACTATGGCTACACCTTC. Protein sequence: CSALGAAGRNYGYTF. V usage is TRBV20-1 and J usage is TRBJ1-2; tentative D call: TRBD1 (5 bases). The germline gives CDR1 DFQATT, CDR2 SNEGSKA (reference sequence). The CDR3 has 15 amino acids. Trimming left V 5 bases short and J 2 bases short, with 18 bases between.

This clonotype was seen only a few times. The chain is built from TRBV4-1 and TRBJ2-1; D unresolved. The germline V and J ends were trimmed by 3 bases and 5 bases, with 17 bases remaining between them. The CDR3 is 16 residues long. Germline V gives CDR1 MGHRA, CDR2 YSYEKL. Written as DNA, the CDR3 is TGCGCCAGCAGCCACTTCTACGAGCGTTTCGACAATGAGCAGTTCTTC. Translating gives CASSHFYERFDNEQFF.

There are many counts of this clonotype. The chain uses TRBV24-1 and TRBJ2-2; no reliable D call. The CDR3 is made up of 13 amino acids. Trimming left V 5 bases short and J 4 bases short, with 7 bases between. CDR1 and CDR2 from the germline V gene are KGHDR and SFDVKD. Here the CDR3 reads CATSAFSTGELFF. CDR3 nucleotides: TGTGCCACCAGTGCCTTTAGCACCGGGGAGCTGTTTTTT.

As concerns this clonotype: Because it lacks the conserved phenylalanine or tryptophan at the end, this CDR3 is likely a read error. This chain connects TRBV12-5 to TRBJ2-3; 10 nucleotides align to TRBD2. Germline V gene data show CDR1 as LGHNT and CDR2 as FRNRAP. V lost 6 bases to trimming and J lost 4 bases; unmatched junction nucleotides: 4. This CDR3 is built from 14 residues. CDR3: CASGLSGGADTQYC. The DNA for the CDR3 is TGTGCTAGTGGATTGAGCGGGGGGGCAGATACGCAGTATTGT.

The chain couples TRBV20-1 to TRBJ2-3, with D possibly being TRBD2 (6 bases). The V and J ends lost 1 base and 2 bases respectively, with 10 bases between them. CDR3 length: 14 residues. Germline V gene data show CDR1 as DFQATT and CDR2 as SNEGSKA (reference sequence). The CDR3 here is CSARVGGATDTQYF. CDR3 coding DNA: TGCAGTGCTAGAGTCGGGGGTGCCACAGATACGCAGTATTTT.

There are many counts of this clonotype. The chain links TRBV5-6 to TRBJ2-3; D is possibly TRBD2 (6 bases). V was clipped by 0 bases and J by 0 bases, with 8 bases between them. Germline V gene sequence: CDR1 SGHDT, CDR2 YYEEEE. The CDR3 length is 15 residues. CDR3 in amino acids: CASSLVAGSTDTQYF. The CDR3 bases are TGTGCCAGCAGCTTGGTTGCGGGGAGCACAGATACGCAGTATTTT.

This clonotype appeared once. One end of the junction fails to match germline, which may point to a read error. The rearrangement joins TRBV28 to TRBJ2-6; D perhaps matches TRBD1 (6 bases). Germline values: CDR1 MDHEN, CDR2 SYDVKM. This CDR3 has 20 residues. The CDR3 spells CASSLAFGAGDFSGANVLPF. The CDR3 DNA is TGTGCCAGCAGTTTAGCTTTCGGGGCAGGGGATTTCTCTGGGGCCAACGTCCTGCCTTTC.

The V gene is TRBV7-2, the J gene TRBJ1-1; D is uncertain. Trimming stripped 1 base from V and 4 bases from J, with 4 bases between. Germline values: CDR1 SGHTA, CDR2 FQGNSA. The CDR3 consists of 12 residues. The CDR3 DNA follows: TGTGCCAGCAGCTTAGTGACCACTGAAGCTTTCTTT. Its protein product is CASSLVTTEAFF.

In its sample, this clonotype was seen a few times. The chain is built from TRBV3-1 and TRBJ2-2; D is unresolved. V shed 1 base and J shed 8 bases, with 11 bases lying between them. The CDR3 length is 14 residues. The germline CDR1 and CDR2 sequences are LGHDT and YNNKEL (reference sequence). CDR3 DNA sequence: TGTGCCAGCAGCCAAGGTCAAAGTTGGGGGGAGCTGTTTTTT. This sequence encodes CASSQGQSWGELFF.

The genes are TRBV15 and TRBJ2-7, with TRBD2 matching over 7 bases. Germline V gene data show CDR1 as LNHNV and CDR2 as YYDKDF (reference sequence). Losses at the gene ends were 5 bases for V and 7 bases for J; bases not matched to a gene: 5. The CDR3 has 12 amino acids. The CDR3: CATSPRGEEQYF. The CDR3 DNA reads TGTGCCACCAGCCCTCGGGGGGAAGAGCAGTACTTC. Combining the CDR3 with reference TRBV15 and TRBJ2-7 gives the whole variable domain DAMVIQNPRYQVTQFGKPVTLSCSQTLNHNVMYWYQQKSSQAPKLLFHYYDKDFNNEADTPDNFQSRRPNTSFCFLDIRSPGLGDTAMYLCATSPRGEEQYFGPGTRLTVT.

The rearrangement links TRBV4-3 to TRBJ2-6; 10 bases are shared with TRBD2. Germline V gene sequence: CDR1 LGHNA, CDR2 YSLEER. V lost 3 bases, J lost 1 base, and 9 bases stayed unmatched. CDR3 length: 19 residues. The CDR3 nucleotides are TGCGCCAGCAGCCACGGGAGCGGGGGGGCCACATCTGGGGCCAACGTCCTGACTTTC. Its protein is CASSHGSGGATSGANVLTF.

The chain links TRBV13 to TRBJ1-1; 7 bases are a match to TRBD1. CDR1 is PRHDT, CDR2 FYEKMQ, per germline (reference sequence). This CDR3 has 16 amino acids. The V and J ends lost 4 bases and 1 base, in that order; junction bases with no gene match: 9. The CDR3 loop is CASSYLTGTANTEAFF. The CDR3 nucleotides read TGTGCCAGCAGCTACCTCACCGGGACAGCGAACACTGAAGCTTTCTTT.

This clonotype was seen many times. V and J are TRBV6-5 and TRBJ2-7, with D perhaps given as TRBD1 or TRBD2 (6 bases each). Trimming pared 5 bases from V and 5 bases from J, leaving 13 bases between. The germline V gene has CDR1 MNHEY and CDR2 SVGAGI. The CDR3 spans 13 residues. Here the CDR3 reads CASSPRGRDEQYF. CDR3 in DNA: TGTGCCAGCAGTCCCCGGGGGCGGGACGAGCAGTACTTC.

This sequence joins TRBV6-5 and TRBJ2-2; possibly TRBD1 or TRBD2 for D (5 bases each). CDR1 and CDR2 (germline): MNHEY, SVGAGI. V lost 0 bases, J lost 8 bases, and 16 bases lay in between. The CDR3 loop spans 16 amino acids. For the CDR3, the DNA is TGTGCCAGCAGTTACTCGGGGCCCGGGGAGAGTGGGGAGCTGTTTTTT. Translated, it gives CASSYSGPGESGELFF.

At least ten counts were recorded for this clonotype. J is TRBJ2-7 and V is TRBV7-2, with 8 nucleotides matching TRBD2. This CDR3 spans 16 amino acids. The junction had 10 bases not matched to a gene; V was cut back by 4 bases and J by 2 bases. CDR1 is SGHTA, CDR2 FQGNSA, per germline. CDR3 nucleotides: TGTGCCAGCAGCTCCCGGGGGAGAGCGGGGGCCTACGAGCAGTACTTC. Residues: CASSSRGRAGAYEQYF. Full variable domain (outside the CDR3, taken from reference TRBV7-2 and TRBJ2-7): GAGVSQSPSNKVTEKGKDVELRCDPISGHTALYWYRQSLGQGLEFLIYFQGNSAPDKSGLPSDRFSAERTGGSVSTLTIQRTQQEDSAVYLCASSSRGRAGAYEQYFGPGTRLTVT.

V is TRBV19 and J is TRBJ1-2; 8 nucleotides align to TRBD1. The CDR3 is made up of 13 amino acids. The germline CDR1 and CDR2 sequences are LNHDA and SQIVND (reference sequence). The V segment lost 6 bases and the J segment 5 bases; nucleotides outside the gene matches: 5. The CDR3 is CASSPGQEYGYTF. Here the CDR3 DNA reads TGTGCCAGTAGCCCGGGACAGGAGTATGGCTACACCTTC.

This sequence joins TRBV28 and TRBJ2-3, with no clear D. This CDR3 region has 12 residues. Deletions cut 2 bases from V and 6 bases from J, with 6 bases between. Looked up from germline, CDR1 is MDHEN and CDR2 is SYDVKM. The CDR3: CASSLNSDTQYF. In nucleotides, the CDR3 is TGTGCCAGCAGTTTAAACTCGGATACGCAGTATTTT.

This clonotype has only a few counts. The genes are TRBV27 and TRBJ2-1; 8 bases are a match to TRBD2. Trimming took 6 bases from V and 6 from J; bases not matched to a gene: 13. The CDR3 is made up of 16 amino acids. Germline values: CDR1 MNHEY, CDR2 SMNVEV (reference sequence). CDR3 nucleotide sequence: TGTGCCAGCAGCCGAACCCAGCGGGGGCCGGGCAATGAGCAGTTCTTC. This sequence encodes CASSRTQRGPGNEQFF.

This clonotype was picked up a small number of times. CDR3 bases: TGTGCCAGCAGTCAACAGGGGAACGAGCAGTACTTC. Its protein is CASSQQGNEQYF. The genes are TRBV6-6 and TRBJ2-7, with 7 bases aligning to TRBD1. Germline V gene lookup returns CDR1 MNHNY and CDR2 SVGAGI (reference sequence). V was clipped by 5 bases and J by 5 bases; unmatched bases: 3. The CDR3 spans 12 residues.

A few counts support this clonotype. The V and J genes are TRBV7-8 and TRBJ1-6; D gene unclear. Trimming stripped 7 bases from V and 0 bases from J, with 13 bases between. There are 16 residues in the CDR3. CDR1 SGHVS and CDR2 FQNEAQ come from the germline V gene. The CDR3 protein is CASTTVPASYNSPLHF. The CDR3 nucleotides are TGTGCCAGCACCACCGTGCCAGCCTCCTATAATTCACCCCTCCACTTT.

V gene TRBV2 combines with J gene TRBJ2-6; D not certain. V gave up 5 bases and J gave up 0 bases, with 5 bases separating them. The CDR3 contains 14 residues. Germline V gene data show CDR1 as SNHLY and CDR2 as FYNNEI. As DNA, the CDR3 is TGTGCCAGCAGTTTATACTCTGGGGCCAACGTCCTGACTTTC. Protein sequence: CASSLYSGANVLTF.

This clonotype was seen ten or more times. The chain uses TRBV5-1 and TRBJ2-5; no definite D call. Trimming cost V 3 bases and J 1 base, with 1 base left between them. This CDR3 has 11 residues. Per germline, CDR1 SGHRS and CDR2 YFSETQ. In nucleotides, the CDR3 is TGCGCCAGCAGCTCCCAAGAGACCCAGTACTTC. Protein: CASSSQETQYF.

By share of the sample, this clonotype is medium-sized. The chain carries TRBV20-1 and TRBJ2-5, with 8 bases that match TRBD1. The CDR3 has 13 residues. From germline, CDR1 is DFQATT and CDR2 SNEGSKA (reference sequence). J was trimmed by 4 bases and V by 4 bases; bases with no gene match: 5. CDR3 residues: CSATGQGAETQYF. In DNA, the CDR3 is TGCAGTGCTACCGGACAGGGCGCAGAGACCCAGTACTTC.